This T cell receptor (beta chain) emerged from a study of cytomegalovirus exposure and HLA in healthy donors. This CDR3 has 16 amino acids. The J segment lost 15 bases and the V segment lost 0 bases, leaving 15 bases of the junction unmatched. Germline CDR1 is SGHDN and CDR2 is FVKESK. Profiling relied on immunoSEQ multiplex PCR, and the TCRdb table lists in-frame clones only, not all of them. The sample comprises some 200,000 clones, 80% to 85% of which are singletons, and 2.5% to 3% rests with the top ten. The chain employs TRBV14 and TRBJ2-1; 9 bases fit TRBD1. The clonotype comes from a woman under 30 in good health and CMV-seropositive. The sample taken for sequencing was PBMCs. In DNA, the CDR3 is TGTGCCAGCAGCCAAGATGCCGGGACAGGGCTAATTTTCCCGTTCTTC. As protein: CASSQDAGTGLIFPFF.